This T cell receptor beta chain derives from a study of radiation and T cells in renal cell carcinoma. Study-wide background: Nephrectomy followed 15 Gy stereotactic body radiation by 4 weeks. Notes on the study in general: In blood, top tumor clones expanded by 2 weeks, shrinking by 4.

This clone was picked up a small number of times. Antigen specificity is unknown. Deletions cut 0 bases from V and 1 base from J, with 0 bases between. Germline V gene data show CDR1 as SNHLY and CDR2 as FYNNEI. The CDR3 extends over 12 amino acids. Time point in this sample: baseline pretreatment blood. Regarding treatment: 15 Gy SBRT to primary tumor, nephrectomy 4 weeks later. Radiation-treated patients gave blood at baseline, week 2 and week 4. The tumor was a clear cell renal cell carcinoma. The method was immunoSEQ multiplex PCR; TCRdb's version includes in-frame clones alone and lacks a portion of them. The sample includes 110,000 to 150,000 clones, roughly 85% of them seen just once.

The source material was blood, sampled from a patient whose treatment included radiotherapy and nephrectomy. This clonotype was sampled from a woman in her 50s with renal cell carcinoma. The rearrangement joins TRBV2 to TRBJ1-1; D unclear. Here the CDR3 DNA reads TGTGCCAGCAGTGAAGCGAACACTGAAGCTTTCTTT. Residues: CASSEANTEAFF.